Shown below are 20 T cell receptor beta chains from a single sample sequenced in a study of cytomegalovirus exposure and HLA in healthy donors (TCRdb year 2017). Receptors were amplified or captured by the immunoSEQ multiplex PCR assay. Imported from immuneACCESS, the table was reduced by TCRdb to in-frame sequences with V and J called. These copies leave out some clones; in studies compared against another copy, an unresolved V gene accounts for under half, and the cause of the remainder is not known. The sample table records approximately 41,000 clones; approximately 95% of these occur just once. The top ten hold around 3.4% of the sample. Sequencing was performed on PBMCs. The receptors were gathered from a man younger than 30 in good health and CMV-seronegative.

The rearrangement joins TRBV19 to TRBJ2-2; perhaps TRBD2 as D (6 bases). Germline-derived CDR1 and CDR2 are LNHDA and SQIVND (reference sequence). The CDR3 loop spans 16 amino acids. Trimming stripped 6 bases from V and 1 base from J, with 15 bases between. CDR3 coding DNA: TGTGCCAGTAGCAACCTCCGGGGGATGAACACCGGGGAGCTGTTTTTT. Amino acid sequence: CASSNLRGMNTGELFF.

The CDR3: CASSLIVSTGSYEQYF. CDR3 in DNA: TGTGCCAGCAGTTTGATCGTCTCGACAGGCTCCTACGAGCAGTACTTC. The V gene is TRBV27, the J gene TRBJ2-7; weak D call: TRBD1 (6 bases). The CDR3 is made up of 16 amino acids. Trimming pared 3 bases from V and 0 bases from J, leaving 15 bases between. The germline gives CDR1 MNHEY, CDR2 SMNVEV (reference sequence).

The J gene is TRBJ1-1, the V gene TRBV21-1; the listed D gene, TRBD1, was not tested against the DNA. TRBV21-1 counts as a pseudogene. The CDR3 runs to 17 residues. The CDR3 DNA follows: TGTGCCAGCAGCAAAGGGACAGGGGCTGAACCGAACACTGAAGCTTTCTTT. It specifies CASSKGTGAEPNTEAFF.

The chain carries TRBV5-1 and TRBJ1-1, with D possibly matching TRBD1 (6 bases). This CDR3 is 14 amino acids long. The V gene's germline CDR1 is SGHRS and CDR2 YFSETQ. V was cut by 3 bases and J by 0 bases, with 9 bases left in between. CDR3 in amino acids: CASSSGQLNTEAFF. As DNA, the CDR3 is TGCGCCAGCAGCTCCGGACAGCTGAACACTGAAGCTTTCTTT.

This chain links TRBV9 with TRBJ2-7; 13 bases line up with TRBD2. Per the germline V gene, CDR1 is SGDLS and CDR2 is YYNGEE. The CDR3 runs 18 residues. The J segment lost 0 bases and the V segment lost 4 bases, leaving 10 bases of the junction unmatched. The CDR3, as DNA: TGTGCCAGCAGCCCTCCCGAGACTAGCGGGGGGAGCTCCTACGAGCAGTACTTC. Translating it yields CASSPPETSGGSSYEQYF. Using reference TRBV9 and TRBJ2-7 for the parts outside the CDR3, the full variable domain is DSGVTQTPKHLITATGQRVTLRCSPRSGDLSVYWYQQSLDQGLQFLIQYYNGEERAKGNILERFSAQQFPDLHSELNLSSLELGDSALYFCASSPPETSGGSSYEQYFGPGTRLTVT.

This chain connects TRBV30 to TRBJ1-6, with 7 bases lining up with TRBD1. Germline-derived CDR1 and CDR2 are GTSNPN and SVGIG (reference sequence). J was trimmed by 7 bases and V by 3 bases; bases with no gene match: 0. The CDR3 consists of 12 residues. The CDR3 region is CAWRQGNSPLHF. CDR3 nucleotides: TGTGCCTGGAGACAGGGGAATTCACCCCTCCACTTT.

V gene TRBV7-8 combines with J gene TRBJ2-2, with TRBD2 matching 9 bases. Germline values: CDR1 SGHVS, CDR2 FQNEAQ. With V trimmed by 5 bases and J by 3 bases, 4 bases remained unmatched. The CDR3 is made up of 15 amino acids. As DNA, the CDR3 is TGTGCCAGCAGCCCGCGGGAGGGCTACACCGGGGAGCTGTTTTTT. The encoded protein is CASSPREGYTGELFF. The full variable domain, its missing parts supplied by reference TRBV7-8 and TRBJ2-2, is GAGVSQSPRYKVAKRGQDVALRCDPISGHVSLFWYQQALGQGPEFLTYFQNEAQLDKSGLPSDRFFAERPEGSVSTLKIQRTQQEDSAVYLCASSPREGYTGELFFGEGSRLTVL.

The gene calls are TRBV5-1 and TRBJ2-3; weak D call: TRBD2 (7 bases). Germline V gene data show CDR1 as SGHRS and CDR2 as YFSETQ. V gave up 4 bases and J gave up 5 bases, with 17 bases separating them. The CDR3 length is 15 residues. The CDR3 here is CASSRVGGPGDTQYF. The CDR3 DNA reads TGCGCCAGCAGCAGGGTGGGGGGGCCCGGAGATACGCAGTATTTT. The full variable domain, completed using reference TRBV5-1 and TRBJ2-3, is KAGVTQTPRYLIKTRGQQVTLSCSPISGHRSVSWYQQTPGQGLQFLFEYFSETQRNKGNFPGRFSGRQFSNSRSEMNVSTLELGDSALYLCASSRVGGPGDTQYFGPGTRLTVL.

The chain has TRBV15 and TRBJ2-1; TRBD2 aligns across 12 bases. The germline gives CDR1 LNHNV, CDR2 YYDKDF (reference sequence). This CDR3 has 16 residues. J gave up 9 bases and V 0 bases, and 6 bases lay outside the gene matches. This chain's CDR3 is CATSRDRRLAGVEQFF. DNA of the CDR3: TGTGCCACCAGCAGAGATCGACGACTAGCGGGGGTTGAGCAGTTCTTC.

The chain joins TRBV6-5 to TRBJ2-1, with D hard to call. This CDR3 spans 15 amino acids. The germline V gene has CDR1 MNHEY and CDR2 SVGAGI. V was cut by 3 bases and J by 1 base, with 10 bases left in between. The CDR3 region is CASSYAPLSYNEQFF. In nucleotides, the CDR3 is TGTGCCAGCAGTTATGCGCCCTTATCCTACAATGAGCAGTTCTTC.

The chain is built from TRBV27 and TRBJ2-5; D might be TRBD1 (6 bases). This CDR3 is 14 amino acids long. Germline V gives CDR1 MNHEY, CDR2 SMNVEV (reference sequence). V lost 2 bases to trimming and J lost 2 bases, with 9 bases between them. The CDR3 region is CASSLLGQQETQYF. The DNA for the CDR3 is TGTGCCAGCAGTTTACTCGGACAGCAAGAGACCCAGTACTTC.

The V and J genes are TRBV5-4 and TRBJ2-3; 10 nucleotides match TRBD2. The ends lost 4 bases at V and 5 bases at J; junction bases unmatched: 10. Germline V CDR1 and CDR2: SGHNT, YYREEE (reference sequence). The CDR3 consists of 16 residues. The CDR3 region has the DNA TGTGCCAGCAGCATGAAGCGGGGGGGCATCGGAGATACGCAGTATTTT. Its protein product is CASSMKRGGIGDTQYF.

V and J are TRBV6-1 and TRBJ1-3; D is possibly TRBD1 (6 bases). The CDR3 contains 16 residues. Trimming stripped 4 bases from V and 4 bases from J, with 17 bases between. Germline V CDR1 and CDR2: MNHNS, SASEGT. Here the CDR3 reads CASSAFRTADGNTIYF. The CDR3 region has the DNA TGTGCCAGCAGTGCCTTCCGGACAGCTGACGGAAACACCATATATTTT.

V and J are TRBV7-8 and TRBJ1-6, with D unresolved. There are 15 residues in the CDR3. Trimming shortened V by 3 bases and J by 7 bases, and 13 bases separated the two germline ends. CDR1 and CDR2 (germline): SGHVS, FQNEAQ. The CDR3 coding sequence is TGTGCCAGCAGCTTTGCGGACGGGGTAAATTCACCCCTCCACTTT. It yields the protein CASSFADGVNSPLHF.

This clone was seen more than once but under ten times. This rearrangement joins TRBV5-1 to TRBJ2-3, with D possibly matching TRBD1 (5 bases). Germline V gene sequence: CDR1 SGHRS, CDR2 YFSETQ. The CDR3 extends over 15 amino acids. V shed 2 bases and J shed 5 bases, with 15 bases lying between them. The CDR3 loop reads CASSLGGAHGDTQYF. The CDR3 DNA is TGCGCCAGCAGCTTAGGTGGGGCCCACGGAGATACGCAGTATTTT. The entire variable domain, with the rest obtained from reference TRBV5-1 and TRBJ2-3, is as follows: KAGVTQTPRYLIKTRGQQVTLSCSPISGHRSVSWYQQTPGQGLQFLFEYFSETQRNKGNFPGRFSGRQFSNSRSEMNVSTLELGDSALYLCASSLGGAHGDTQYFGPGTRLTVL.

The chain combines TRBV7-9 with TRBJ1-4; 8 bases are shared with TRBD1. V was clipped by 4 bases and J by 5 bases; unmatched bases: 3. The CDR3 extends over 14 amino acids. Germline V CDR1 and CDR2: SEHNR, FQNEAQ (reference sequence). For the CDR3, the DNA is TGTGCCAGCAGCTACGGACAGGGAAATGAAAAACTGTTTTTT. Translating gives CASSYGQGNEKLFF.

Here the CDR3 DNA reads TGTGCCAGCACCCAGGGGCCTGAAGCTTTCTTT. Encoded protein: CASTQGPEAFF. The chain combines TRBV6-5 with TRBJ1-1; D possibly corresponds to TRBD1 (6 bases). The CDR3 totals 11 residues. Germline CDR1 is MNHEY and CDR2 is SVGAGI. The germline V and J ends were trimmed by 7 bases and 6 bases, with 9 bases remaining between them.

The chain employs TRBV6-1 and TRBJ2-2, with D possibly being TRBD2 (5 bases). CDR3 length: 14 amino acids. Between the trimmed V and J ends, which lost 5 bases and 3 bases, there was a span of 10 bases. The germline CDR1 and CDR2 sequences are MNHNS and SASEGT. The CDR3 nucleotides are TGTGCCAGCAGTCGACTAAAGGACACCGGGGAGCTGTTTTTT. It codes for CASSRLKDTGELFF.

The chain carries TRBV21-1 and TRBJ1-1; TRBD1 is the table's D call and was not checked against the DNA. TRBV21-1 is noted as a pseudogene. The CDR3 has 15 amino acids. This chain's CDR3 is CASSTSQGQNTEAFF. CDR3 DNA: TGTGCCAGCAGCACTTCCCAGGGCCAGAACACTGAAGCTTTCTTT.

This rearrangement joins TRBV2 to TRBJ1-1; D is possibly TRBD1 (6 bases). Looked up from germline, CDR1 is SNHLY and CDR2 is FYNNEI. This CDR3 comprises 13 residues. Trimming took off 6 bases at V and 4 bases at J, with 12 bases between the two ends. Here the CDR3 reads CASRVRGPTEAFF. CDR3 DNA sequence: TGTGCCAGCAGAGTCAGGGGACCCACTGAAGCTTTCTTT.